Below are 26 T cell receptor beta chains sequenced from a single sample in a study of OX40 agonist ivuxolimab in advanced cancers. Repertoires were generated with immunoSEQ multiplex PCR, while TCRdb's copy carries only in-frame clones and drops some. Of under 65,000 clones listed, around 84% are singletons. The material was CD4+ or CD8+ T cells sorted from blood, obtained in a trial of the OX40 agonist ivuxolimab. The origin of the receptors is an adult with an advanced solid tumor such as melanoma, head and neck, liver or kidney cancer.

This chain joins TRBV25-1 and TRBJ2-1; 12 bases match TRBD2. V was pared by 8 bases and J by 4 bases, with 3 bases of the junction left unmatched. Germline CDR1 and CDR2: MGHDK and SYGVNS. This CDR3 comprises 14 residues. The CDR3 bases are TGTGCCAGCGGGACTAGCGGGCCATACAATGAGCAGTTCTTC. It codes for CASGTSGPYNEQFF. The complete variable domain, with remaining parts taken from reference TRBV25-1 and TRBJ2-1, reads EADIYQTPRYLVIGTGKKITLECSQTMGHDKMYWYQQDPGMELHLIHYSYGVNSTEKGDLSSESTVSRIRTEHFPLTLESARPSHTSQYLCASGTSGPYNEQFFGPGTRLTVL.

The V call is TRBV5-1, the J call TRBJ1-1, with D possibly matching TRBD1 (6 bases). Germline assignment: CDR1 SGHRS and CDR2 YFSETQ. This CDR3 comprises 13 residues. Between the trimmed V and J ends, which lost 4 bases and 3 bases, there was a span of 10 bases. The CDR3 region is CASSQYRDTEAFF. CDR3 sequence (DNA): TGCGCCAGCAGCCAATACAGGGACACTGAAGCTTTCTTT.

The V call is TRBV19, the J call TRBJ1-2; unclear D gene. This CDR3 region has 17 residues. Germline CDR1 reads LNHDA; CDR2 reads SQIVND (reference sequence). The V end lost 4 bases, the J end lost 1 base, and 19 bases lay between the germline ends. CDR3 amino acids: CASSNPPPLGDNYGYTF. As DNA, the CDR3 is TGTGCCAGTAGTAACCCCCCGCCCCTGGGAGATAACTATGGCTACACCTTC.

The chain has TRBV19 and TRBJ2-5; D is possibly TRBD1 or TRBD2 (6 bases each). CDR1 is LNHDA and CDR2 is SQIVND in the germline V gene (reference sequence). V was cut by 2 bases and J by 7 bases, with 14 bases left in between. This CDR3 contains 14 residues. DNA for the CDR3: TGTGCCAGTAGTATACAGGGGTTTAGCGGGACCCAGTACTTC. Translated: CASSIQGFSGTQYF.

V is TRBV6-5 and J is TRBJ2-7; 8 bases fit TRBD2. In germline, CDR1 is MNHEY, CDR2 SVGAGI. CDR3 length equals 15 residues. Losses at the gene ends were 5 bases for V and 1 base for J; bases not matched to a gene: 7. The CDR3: CASSKTSVGSYEQYF. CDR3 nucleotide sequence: TGTGCCAGCAGTAAGACTAGCGTGGGATCCTACGAGCAGTACTTC.

The CDR3 nucleotides are TGTGCCAGCTCAAACCCAAGACAGGGGGCTGGGGCCAACGTCCTGACTTTC. Its protein product is CASSNPRQGAGANVLTF. The chain recombines TRBV18 with TRBJ2-6, with 9 bases aligning to TRBD1. V shed 5 bases and J 2 bases; nucleotides not matched to a gene: 7. CDR3 size: 17 residues. From germline, CDR1 is KGHSH and CDR2 LQKENI.

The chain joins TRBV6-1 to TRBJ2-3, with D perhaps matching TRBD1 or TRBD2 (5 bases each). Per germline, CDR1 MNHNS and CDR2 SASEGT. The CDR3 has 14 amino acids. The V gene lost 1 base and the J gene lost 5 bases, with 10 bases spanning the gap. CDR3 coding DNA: TGTGCCAGCAGTGAAGTAGGGACGGGAGATACGCAGTATTTT. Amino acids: CASSEVGTGDTQYF.

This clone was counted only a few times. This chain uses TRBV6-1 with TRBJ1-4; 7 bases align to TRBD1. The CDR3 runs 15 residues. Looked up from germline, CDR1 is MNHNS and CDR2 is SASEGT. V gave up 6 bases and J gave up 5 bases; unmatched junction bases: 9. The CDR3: CASSLNRGGNEKLFF. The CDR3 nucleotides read TGTGCCAGCAGCCTAAACAGGGGTGGGAATGAAAAACTGTTTTTT.

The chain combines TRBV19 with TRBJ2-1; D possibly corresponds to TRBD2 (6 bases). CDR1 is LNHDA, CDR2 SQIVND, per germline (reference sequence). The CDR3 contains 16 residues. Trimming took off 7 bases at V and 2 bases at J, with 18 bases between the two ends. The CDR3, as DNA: TGTGCCAGTACCCCTCCCGGGGGAGGAACCTACAATGAGCAGTTCTTC. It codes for CASTPPGGGTYNEQFF.

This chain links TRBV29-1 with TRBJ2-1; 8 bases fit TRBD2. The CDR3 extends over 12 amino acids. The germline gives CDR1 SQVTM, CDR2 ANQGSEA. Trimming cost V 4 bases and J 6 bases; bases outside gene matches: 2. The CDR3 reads CSVGGGLNEQFF. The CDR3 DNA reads TGCAGCGTTGGCGGGGGGCTCAATGAGCAGTTCTTC.

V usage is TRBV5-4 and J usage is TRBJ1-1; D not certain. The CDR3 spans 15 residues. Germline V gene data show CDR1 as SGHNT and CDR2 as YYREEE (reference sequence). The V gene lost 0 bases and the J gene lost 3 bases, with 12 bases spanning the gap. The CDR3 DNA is TGTGCCAGCAGCTTGGAACCGGGTCGGGACACTGAAGCTTTCTTT. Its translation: CASSLEPGRDTEAFF.

In DNA, the CDR3 is TGTGCCAGCAGCTCTGGCGGCGAGCAGTACTTC. Protein product: CASSSGGEQYF. The V gene is TRBV28, the J gene TRBJ2-7, with D hard to call. Germline CDR1 is MDHEN and CDR2 is SYDVKM. The CDR3 is 11 amino acids. The ends were cut back, 6 bases at V and 6 bases at J, with 9 bases in the middle.

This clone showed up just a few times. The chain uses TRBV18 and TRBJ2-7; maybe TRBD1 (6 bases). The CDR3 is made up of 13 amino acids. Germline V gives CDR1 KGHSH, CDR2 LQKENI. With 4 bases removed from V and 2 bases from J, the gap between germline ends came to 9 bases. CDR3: CASSRTVPYEQYF. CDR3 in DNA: TGTGCCAGCTCACGGACAGTCCCCTACGAGCAGTACTTC. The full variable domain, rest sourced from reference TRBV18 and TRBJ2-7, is NAGVMQNPRHLVRRRGQEARLRCSPMKGHSHVYWYRQLPEEGLKFMVYLQKENIIDESGMPKERFSAEFPKEGPSILRIQQVVRGDSAAYFCASSRTVPYEQYFGPGTRLTVT.

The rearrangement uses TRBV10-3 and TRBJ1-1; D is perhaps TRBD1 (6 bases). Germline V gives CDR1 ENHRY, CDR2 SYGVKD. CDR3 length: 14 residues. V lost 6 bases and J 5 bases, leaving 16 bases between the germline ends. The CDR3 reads CAISAQGGGTEAFF. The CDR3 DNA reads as TGTGCCATCAGCGCACAGGGCGGTGGAACTGAAGCTTTCTTT.

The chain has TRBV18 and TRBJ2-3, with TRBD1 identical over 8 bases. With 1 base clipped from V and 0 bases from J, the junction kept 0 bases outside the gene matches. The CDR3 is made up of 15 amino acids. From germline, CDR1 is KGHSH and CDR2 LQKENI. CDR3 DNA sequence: TGTGCCAGCTCACCACGACAGGGGAGCACAGATACGCAGTATTTT. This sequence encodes CASSPRQGSTDTQYF.

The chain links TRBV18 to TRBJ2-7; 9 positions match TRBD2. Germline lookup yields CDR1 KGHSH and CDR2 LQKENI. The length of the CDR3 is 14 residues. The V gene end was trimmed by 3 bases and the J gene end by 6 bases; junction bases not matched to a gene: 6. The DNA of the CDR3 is TGTGCCAGCTCACCGGCAAGCGGGGGGAGCGAGCAGTACTTC. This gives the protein CASSPASGGSEQYF.

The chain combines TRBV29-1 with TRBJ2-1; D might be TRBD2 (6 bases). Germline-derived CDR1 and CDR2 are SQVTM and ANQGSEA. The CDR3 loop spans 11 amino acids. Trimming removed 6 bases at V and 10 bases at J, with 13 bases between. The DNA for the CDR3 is TGCAGCGTCGCCCGACTAGTGGAGCAGTTCTTC. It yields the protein CSVARLVEQFF.

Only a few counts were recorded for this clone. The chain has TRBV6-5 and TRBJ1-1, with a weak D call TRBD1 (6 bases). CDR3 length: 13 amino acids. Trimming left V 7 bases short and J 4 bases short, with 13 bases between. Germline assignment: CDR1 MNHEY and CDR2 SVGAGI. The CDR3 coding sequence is TGTGCCAGCAACGCAGGGGCGGCCACTGAAGCTTTCTTT. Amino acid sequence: CASNAGAATEAFF.

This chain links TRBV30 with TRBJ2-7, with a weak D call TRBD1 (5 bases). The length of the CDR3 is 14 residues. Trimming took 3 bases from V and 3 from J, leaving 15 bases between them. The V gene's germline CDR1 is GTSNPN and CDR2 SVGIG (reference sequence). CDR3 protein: CAWSLRVGIYEQYF. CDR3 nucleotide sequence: TGTGCCTGGAGCCTCAGGGTAGGGATCTACGAGCAGTACTTC.

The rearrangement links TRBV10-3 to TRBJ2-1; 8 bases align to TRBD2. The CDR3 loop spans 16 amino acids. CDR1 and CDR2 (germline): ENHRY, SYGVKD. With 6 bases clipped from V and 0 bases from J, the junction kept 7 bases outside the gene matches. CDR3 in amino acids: CAIRGAGETSYNEQFF. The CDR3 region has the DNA TGTGCCATCAGAGGAGCGGGAGAAACCTCCTACAATGAGCAGTTCTTC.

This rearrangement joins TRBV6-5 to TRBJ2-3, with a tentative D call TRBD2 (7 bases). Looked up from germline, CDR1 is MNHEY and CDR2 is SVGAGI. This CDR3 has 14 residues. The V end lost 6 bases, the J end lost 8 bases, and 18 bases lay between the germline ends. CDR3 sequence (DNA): TGTGCCAGCAGCCCCGAGGGGGGGCGGGGTACGCAGTATTTT. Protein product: CASSPEGGRGTQYF.

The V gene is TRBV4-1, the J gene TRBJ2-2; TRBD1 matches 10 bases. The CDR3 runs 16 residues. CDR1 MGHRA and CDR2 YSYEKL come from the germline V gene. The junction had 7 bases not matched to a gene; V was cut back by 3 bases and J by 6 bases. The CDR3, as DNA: TGCGCCAGCAGCCAGTGGGCCGGGACAGGGGCCGGGGAGCTGTTTTTT. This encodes CASSQWAGTGAGELFF.

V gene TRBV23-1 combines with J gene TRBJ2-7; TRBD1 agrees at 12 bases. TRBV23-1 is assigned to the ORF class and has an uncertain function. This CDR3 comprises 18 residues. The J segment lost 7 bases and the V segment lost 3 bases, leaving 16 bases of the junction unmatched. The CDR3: CASSHGDRGRRIPREQYF. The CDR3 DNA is TGCGCCAGCAGTCACGGGGACAGGGGGCGGCGGATCCCTCGAGAGCAGTACTTC.

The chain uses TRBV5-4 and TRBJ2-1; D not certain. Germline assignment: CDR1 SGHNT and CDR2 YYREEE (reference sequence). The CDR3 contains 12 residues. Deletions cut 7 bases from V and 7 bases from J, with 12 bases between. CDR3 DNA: TGTGCCAGCCGAGGTGTGGGGAATGAGCAGTTCTTC. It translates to CASRGVGNEQFF.

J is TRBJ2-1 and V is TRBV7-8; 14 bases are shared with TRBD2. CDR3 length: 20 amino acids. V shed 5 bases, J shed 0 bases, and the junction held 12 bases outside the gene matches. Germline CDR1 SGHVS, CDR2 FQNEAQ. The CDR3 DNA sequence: TGTGCCAGCAGCCCCCGACGGGGGACTAGCGGGGGAAGCTCCTACAATGAGCAGTTCTTC. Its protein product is CASSPRRGTSGGSSYNEQFF.

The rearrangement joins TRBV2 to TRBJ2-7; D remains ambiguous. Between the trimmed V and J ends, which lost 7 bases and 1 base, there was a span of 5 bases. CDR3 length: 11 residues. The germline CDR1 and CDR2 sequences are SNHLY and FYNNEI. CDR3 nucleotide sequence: TGTGCCAGCATAAATTCCTACGAGCAGTACTTC. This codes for CASINSYEQYF.